The clone carrying this TCR beta chain showed up many times. Its matching antigen is unknown. Germline CDR1 is DFQATT and CDR2 is SNEGSKA (reference sequence). This CDR3 spans 12 amino acids. The V end lost 5 bases, the J end lost 0 bases, and 5 bases lay between the germline ends. Documented time point: healthy volunteer bleed at 6 weeks. From whole blood left unfractionated, total RNA was extracted. The data were taken from a study of human T cells and chemical hapten exposure. The overall study: Per-sample TCR yields varied mainly from small pooled library volume differences. Study outcomes and limitations: Counts of TCRs above 1 in 1000 frequency stayed unchanged with DPC sensitization.

Individual cDNA molecules each carried unique molecular identifiers attached by the library. In the original workflow: 95,638 TCRs per sample was the median, with a range of roughly 20,000 to 700,000. One entry per CDR3 protein, called by TCRdb with MiXCR from the RACE reads. TCRdb's processing, not the authors', yielded these V and J calls. The table shows about 65,000 distinct CDR3 sequences, with approximately 6.5% occurring only once. This receptor was identified in a female donor in good health. Some clones in this sample may be carry-over from other donors' samples. Sequenced: whole blood. The V gene is TRBV20-1, the J gene TRBJ1-3; no reliable D call. CDR3 bases: TGCAGTGCTGTCCTCTCTGGAAACACCATATATTTT. Translated: CSAVLSGNTIYF.